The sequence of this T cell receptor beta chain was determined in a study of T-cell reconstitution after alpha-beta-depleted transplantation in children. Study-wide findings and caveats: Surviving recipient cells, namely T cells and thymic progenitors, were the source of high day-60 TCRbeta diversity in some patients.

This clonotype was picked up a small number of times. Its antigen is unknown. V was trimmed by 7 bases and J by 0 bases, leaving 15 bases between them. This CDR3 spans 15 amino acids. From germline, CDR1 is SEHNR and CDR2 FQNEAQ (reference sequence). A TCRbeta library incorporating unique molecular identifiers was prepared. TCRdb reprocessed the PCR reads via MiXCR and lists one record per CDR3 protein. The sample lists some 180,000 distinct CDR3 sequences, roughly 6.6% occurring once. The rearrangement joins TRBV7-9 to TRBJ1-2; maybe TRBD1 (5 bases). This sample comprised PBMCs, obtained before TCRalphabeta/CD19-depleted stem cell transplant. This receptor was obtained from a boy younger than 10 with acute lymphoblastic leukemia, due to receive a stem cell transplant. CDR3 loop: CASIGNGAANYGYTF. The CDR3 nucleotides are TGTGCCAGCATCGGAAATGGGGCAGCTAACTATGGCTACACCTTC.